Sequencing of this T cell receptor (beta chain) was carried out in a study of cytomegalovirus exposure and HLA in healthy donors. The CDR3 loop spans 15 amino acids. Trimming removed 4 bases at V and 0 bases at J, with 13 bases between. Germline V gene data show CDR1 as MNHNY and CDR2 as SVGAGI (reference sequence). PCR amplification relied on 60 Vbeta primers (plus 13 Jbeta primers). Method: immunoSEQ multiplex PCR; TCRdb's copy keeps in-frame clones and lacks some. The sample holds about 19,000 clones; approximately 80% are singletons and the top ten take 20% to 25%. The origin of this receptor is a human donor in good health. The V and J genes are TRBV6-6 and TRBJ2-7, with TRBD1 as a possible D gene (6 bases). Sample: PBMCs. The CDR3 protein is CASSSLPGVSYEQYF. The DNA for the CDR3 is TGTGCCAGCAGTTCCCTCCCAGGGGTCTCCTACGAGCAGTACTTC.